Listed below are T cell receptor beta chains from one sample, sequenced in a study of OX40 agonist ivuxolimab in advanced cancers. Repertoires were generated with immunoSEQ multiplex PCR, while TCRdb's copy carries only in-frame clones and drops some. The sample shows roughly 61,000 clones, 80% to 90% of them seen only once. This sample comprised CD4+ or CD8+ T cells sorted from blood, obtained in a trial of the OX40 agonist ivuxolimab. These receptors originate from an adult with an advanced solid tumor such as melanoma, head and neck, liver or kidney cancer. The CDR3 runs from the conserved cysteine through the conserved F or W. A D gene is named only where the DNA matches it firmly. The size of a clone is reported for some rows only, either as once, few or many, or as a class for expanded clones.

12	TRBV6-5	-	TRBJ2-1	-	CASRSSRLEQFF	TGTGCCAGCAGATCGTCCCGACTAGAGCAGTTCTTC
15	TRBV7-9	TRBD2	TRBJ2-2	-	CASSWTSGKTGELFF	TGTGCCAGCAGCTGGACTAGCGGGAAGACCGGGGAGCTGTTTTTT
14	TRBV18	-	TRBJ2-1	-	CASSTTSHYNEQFF	TGTGCCAGCTCAACAACAAGCCACTACAATGAGCAGTTCTTC
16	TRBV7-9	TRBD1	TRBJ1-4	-	CASSLGQGVANEKLFF	TGTGCCAGCAGCTTAGGCCAGGGGGTTGCTAATGAAAAACTGTTTTTT
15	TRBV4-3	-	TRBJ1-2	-	CASSPQAAESYGYTF	TGCGCCAGCAGCCCCCAAGCGGCGGAAAGTTATGGCTACACCTTC
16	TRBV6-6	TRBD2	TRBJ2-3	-	CASSLTEAGGADTQYF	TGTGCCAGCAGTCTTACCGAAGCGGGAGGGGCAGATACGCAGTATTTT
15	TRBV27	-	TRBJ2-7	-	CASSRSRTLRVEQYF	TGTGCCAGCAGTCGCAGCCGTACCCTAAGGGTCGAGCAGTACTTC
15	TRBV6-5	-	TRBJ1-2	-	CASSYFPADPYGYTF	TGTGCCAGCAGTTACTTCCCAGCGGACCCCTATGGCTACACCTTC
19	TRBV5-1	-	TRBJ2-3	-	CASSLWGDDGGAGTDTQYF	TGCGCCAGCAGCTTGTGGGGGGATGATGGAGGCGCCGGGACAGATACGCAGTATTTT
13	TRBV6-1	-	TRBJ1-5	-	CASGQGFEQPQHF	TGTGCCAGTGGGCAGGGTTTCGAACAGCCCCAGCATTTT
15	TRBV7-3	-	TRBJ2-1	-	CASSSGGRAHNEQFF	TGTGCCAGCAGCTCAGGGGGGAGGGCCCACAATGAGCAGTTCTTC
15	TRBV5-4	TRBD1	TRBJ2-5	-	CASSLVAGGLETQYF	TGTGCCAGCAGCTTGGTGGCAGGGGGCCTGGAGACCCAGTACTTC
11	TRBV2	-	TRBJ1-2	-	CASSEEIGYTF	TGTGCCAGCAGTGAAGAAATCGGCTACACCTTC
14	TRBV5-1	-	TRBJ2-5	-	CASSLDSVQETQYF	TGCGCCAGCAGCTTGGATAGCGTCCAAGAGACCCAGTACTTC
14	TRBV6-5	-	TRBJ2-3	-	CASSPLSSTDTQYF	TGTGCCAGCAGTCCCCTCTCCAGCACAGATACGCAGTATTTT
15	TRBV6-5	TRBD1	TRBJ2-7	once	CASSLDRGLIDEQYF	TGTGCCAGCAGCCTCGACAGGGGGCTGATCGACGAGCAGTACTTC
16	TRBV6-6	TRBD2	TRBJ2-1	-	CASIGASGTGGNEQFF	TGTGCCAGCATAGGCGCTAGCGGGACCGGGGGCAATGAGCAGTTCTTC
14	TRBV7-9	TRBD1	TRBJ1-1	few	CASSLRQGDSEAFF	TGTGCCAGCAGCTTAAGACAGGGGGACTCAGAAGCTTTCTTT
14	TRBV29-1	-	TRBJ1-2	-	CSVGQTWDNYGYTF	TGCAGCGTTGGACAGACCTGGGATAACTATGGCTACACCTTC
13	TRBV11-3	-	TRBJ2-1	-	CASSLDDLNEQFF	TGTGCCAGCAGCTTAGATGATCTCAATGAGCAGTTCTTC
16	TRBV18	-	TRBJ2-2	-	CASSPPLQGGTGELFF	TGTGCCAGCTCACCACCATTACAGGGAGGGACCGGGGAGCTGTTTTTT
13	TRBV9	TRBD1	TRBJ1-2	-	CASSAGTGGGYTF	TGTGCCAGCAGCGCCGGGACAGGGGGTGGCTACACCTTC
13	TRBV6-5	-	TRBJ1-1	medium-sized	CASSLTEDTEAFF	TGTGCCAGCAGTTTGACAGAAGACACTGAAGCTTTCTTT
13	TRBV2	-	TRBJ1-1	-	CASRTQGGTEAFF	TGTGCCAGCAGGACTCAAGGCGGGACTGAAGCTTTCTTT
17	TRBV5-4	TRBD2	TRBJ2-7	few	CASSPGLLAEKSYEQYF	TGTGCCAGCAGCCCCGGCCTACTAGCGGAAAAATCCTACGAGCAGTACTTC
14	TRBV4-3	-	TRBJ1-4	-	CASSQQQGWEKLFF	TGCGCCAGCAGCCAGCAACAGGGTTGGGAAAAACTGTTTTTT
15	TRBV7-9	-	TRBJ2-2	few	CASSLSAGATGELFF	TGTGCCAGCAGCTTATCCGCAGGGGCCACCGGGGAGCTGTTTTTT
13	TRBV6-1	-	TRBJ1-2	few	CASSESGEWGYTF	TGTGCCAGCAGTGAATCCGGGGAGTGGGGCTACACCTTC
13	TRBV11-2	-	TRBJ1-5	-	CASSLDQVSPQHF	TGTGCCAGCAGCTTAGACCAGGTGTCACCCCAGCATTTT
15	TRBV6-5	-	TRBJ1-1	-	CASTTMGAGTTEAFF	TGTGCCAGCACTACTATGGGGGCAGGGACCACTGAAGCTTTCTTT
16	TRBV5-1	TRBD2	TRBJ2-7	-	CASSRVRREGTYEQYF	TGCGCCAGCAGCCGCGTGAGGAGGGAGGGGACCTACGAGCAGTACTTC
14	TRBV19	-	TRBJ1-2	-	CASRGPSANYGYTF	TGTGCCAGTAGGGGCCCCAGTGCTAACTATGGCTACACCTTC
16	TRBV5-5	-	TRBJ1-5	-	CASSPQGNGGNQPQHF	TGTGCCAGCAGCCCTCAGGGGAATGGAGGCAATCAGCCCCAGCATTTT
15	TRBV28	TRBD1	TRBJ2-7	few	CASSPGQASSYEQYF	TGTGCCAGCAGTCCTGGACAGGCAAGCTCCTACGAGCAGTACTTC
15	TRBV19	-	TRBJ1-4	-	CASNPDIATNEKLFF	TGTGCCAGTAATCCAGACATTGCAACTAATGAAAAACTGTTTTTT